This TCR beta chain was obtained from a study of technical replicates of blood from a handful of donors. Clones were read by immunoSEQ multiplex PCR, and TCRdb kept only the in-frame ones, dropping some. The sample comprises around 80,000 clones, approximately 89% of which are singletons, and roughly 0.38% rests with the top ten. Germline lookup yields CDR1 GTSNPN and CDR2 SVGIG (reference sequence). This CDR3 comprises 14 residues. Deletions cut 0 bases from V and 3 bases from J, with 8 bases between. The origin of this receptor is a human donor in good health. The specimen sequenced was T cells isolated from PBMCs. The chain has TRBV30 and TRBJ2-2, with D possibly TRBD2 on 7 matching bases. The DNA of the CDR3 is TGTGCCTGGAGTGTGGGGGGGCACACCGGGGAGCTGTTTTTT. This gives the protein CAWSVGGHTGELFF.